Each of the 25 T cell receptor beta chains below was sequenced from the same sample in a study of T-cell reconstitution after alpha-beta-depleted transplantation in children. Preparation of the TCRbeta library used unique molecular identifiers. A single record per CDR3 protein comes from TCRdb applying MiXCR to the PCR reads. The sample has approximately 590,000 distinct CDR3 sequences; roughly a tenth are singletons. Sequenced here: PBMCs from the stem cell graft donor, sampled from the stem cell graft. The receptors derive from a human donor who donated a stem cell graft to a child with acute myeloid leukemia.

This clonotype was counted ten times or more. The chain has TRBV7-9 and TRBJ2-6; D is unclear. The germline CDR1 and CDR2 sequences are SEHNR and FQNEAQ (reference sequence). V was trimmed by 1 base and J by 0 bases, leaving 4 bases between them. The length of the CDR3 is 15 residues. CDR3 bases: TGTGCCAGCAGCTTAGAGCGCTCTGGGGCCAACGTCCTGACTTTC. It codes for CASSLERSGANVLTF.

This clonotype has at least ten counts. This chain uses TRBV12-3 or TRBV12-4 with TRBJ2-7; the D is unclear. V lost 4 bases and J 5 bases, leaving 6 bases between the germline ends. CDR3 length equals 11 residues. CDR3 DNA: TGTGCCAGCAGTTCTTGGGACGAGCAGTACTTC. This sequence encodes CASSSWDEQYF.

The DNA for the CDR3 is TGTGCCAGCAGCTTAGGCGGCCGGGACACGGGATACTTC. Its translation: CASSLGGRDTGYF. The V and J genes are TRBV11-2 and TRBJ2-7, with D possibly TRBD1 on 6 matching bases. Germline V gives CDR1 SGHAT, CDR2 FQNNGV. This CDR3 is 13 amino acids long. Trimming removed 1 base at V and 13 bases at J, with 17 bases between.

In its sample, this clonotype was seen many times. The rearrangement uses TRBV7-8 and TRBJ2-7, with a tentative D call TRBD2 (6 bases). The CDR3 is made up of 14 amino acids. The V and J ends lost 5 bases and 5 bases respectively, with 16 bases between them. Per the germline V gene, CDR1 is SGHVS and CDR2 is FQNEAQ. The DNA of the CDR3 is TGTGCCAGCAGCCTATCGCTAGCGAGGAACGAGCAGTACTTC. This codes for CASSLSLARNEQYF.

This sequence joins TRBV15 and TRBJ2-7; D might be TRBD1 (5 bases). This CDR3 is 16 amino acids long. Looked up from germline, CDR1 is LNHNV and CDR2 is YYDKDF (reference sequence). V lost 0 bases and J 4 bases, leaving 16 bases between the germline ends. CDR3: CATSRDLSPGSYEQYF. In DNA, the CDR3 is TGTGCCACCAGCAGAGATCTCTCGCCAGGGTCGTACGAGCAGTACTTC.

This clonotype was detected many times. The gene calls are TRBV7-2 and TRBJ2-5; the D is unclear. This CDR3 comprises 13 residues. In germline, CDR1 is SGHTA, CDR2 FQGNSA. Deletions cut 2 bases from V and 2 bases from J, with 6 bases between. This chain's CDR3 is CASSLLVQETQYF. DNA of the CDR3: TGTGCCAGCAGCTTACTAGTTCAAGAGACCCAGTACTTC.

The V call is TRBV7-2, the J call TRBJ2-7, with D unclear. The CDR3 sequence is 14 residues long. V was shortened by 5 bases and J by 3 bases, with 14 bases between the two germline ends. Germline CDR1 reads SGHTA; CDR2 reads FQGNSA. CDR3 DNA sequence: TGTGCCAGCAGCCCAAGAGCGACCGACTACGAGCAGTACTTC. Translating gives CASSPRATDYEQYF.

A few counts support this clonotype. The J gene is TRBJ2-7, the V gene TRBV3-1; 13 bases fit TRBD2. The CDR3 covers 12 residues. V lost 11 bases to trimming and J lost 4 bases; unmatched junction nucleotides: 2. Looked up from germline, CDR1 is LGHDT and CDR2 is YNNKEL (reference sequence). In nucleotides, the CDR3 is TGTGCCGCGACTAGCGGGGGGTACGAGCAGTACTTC. Residues: CAATSGGYEQYF.

The chain employs TRBV29-1 and TRBJ2-7; D perhaps matches TRBD2 (6 bases). With 3 bases removed from V and 6 bases from J, the gap between germline ends came to 15 bases. Germline CDR1 SQVTM, CDR2 ANQGSEA. The CDR3 runs to 13 residues. This CDR3 is CSVDILDGGEQYF. Here the CDR3 DNA reads TGCAGCGTTGACATCCTGGACGGGGGCGAGCAGTACTTC.

At least ten counts were recorded for this clonotype. V is TRBV20-1 and J is TRBJ2-1; D remains ambiguous. The germline CDR1 and CDR2 sequences are DFQATT and SNEGSKA (reference sequence). This CDR3 has 16 amino acids. Trimming took off 3 bases at V and 0 bases at J, with 15 bases between the two ends. The chain's CDR3 is CSASRVGGDSYNEQFF. In DNA form, the CDR3 reads TGCAGTGCTAGTAGGGTCGGTGGCGACTCCTACAATGAGCAGTTCTTC.

The chain links TRBV5-1 to TRBJ2-7; D unclear. V lost 4 bases to trimming and J lost 1 base, with 12 bases between them. This CDR3 has 14 amino acids. The germline CDR1 and CDR2 sequences are SGHRS and YFSETQ. This CDR3 is CASSPETPSYEQYF. In nucleotides, the CDR3 is TGCGCCAGCAGCCCGGAGACCCCGTCCTACGAGCAGTACTTC.

This clonotype was counted only a few times. The chain joins TRBV7-8 to TRBJ2-1; TRBD2 aligns across 8 bases. Germline V lookup: CDR1 SGHVS, CDR2 FQNEAQ. V was pared by 2 bases and J by 1 base, with 10 bases of the junction left unmatched. This CDR3 comprises 18 residues. The chain's CDR3 is CASSLSRTSGGSYNEQFF. The CDR3 coding sequence is TGTGCCAGCAGCTTAAGCCGCACTAGCGGAGGGTCCTACAATGAGCAGTTCTTC.

A few counts support this clonotype. The rearrangement links TRBV7-2 to TRBJ2-2; 13 nucleotides agree with TRBD2. Looked up from germline, CDR1 is SGHTA and CDR2 is FQGNSA. V gave up 5 bases and J gave up 8 bases; unmatched junction bases: 11. This CDR3 is built from 17 residues. CDR3 sequence: CASSPRTSGSLAGELFF. CDR3 DNA: TGTGCCAGCAGCCCCCGGACTAGCGGGAGTCTAGCTGGGGAGCTGTTTTTT.

The chain is built from TRBV29-1 and TRBJ2-1; TRBD1 is a possible D gene (5 bases). The CDR3 has 12 amino acids. Germline-derived CDR1 and CDR2 are SQVTM and ANQGSEA. The germline V and J ends were trimmed by 7 bases and 4 bases, with 11 bases remaining between them. CDR3 loop: CSANQGYNEQFF. As DNA, the CDR3 is TGCAGCGCTAACCAGGGTTACAATGAGCAGTTCTTC.

The V gene is TRBV7-3, the J gene TRBJ2-5, with a possible D match to TRBD1 (7 bases). V lost 4 bases to trimming and J lost 4 bases, with 10 bases between them. Germline V lookup: CDR1 SGHTA, CDR2 FQGTGA. The CDR3 contains 13 residues. Here the CDR3 DNA reads TGTGCCAGCAGCTATCAGGGGGGAGAGACCCAGTACTTC. Protein product: CASSYQGGETQYF.

The chain carries TRBV9 and TRBJ1-1; D is unclear. Between the trimmed V and J ends, which lost 0 bases and 3 bases, there was a span of 15 bases. The CDR3 sequence is 16 residues long. Germline V gene lookup returns CDR1 SGDLS and CDR2 YYNGEE. The CDR3 DNA sequence: TGTGCCAGCAGCGTAGCTGGGATGGGTGTAGACACTGAAGCTTTCTTT. It specifies CASSVAGMGVDTEAFF.

This clonotype was detected a few times. This chain connects TRBV20-1 to TRBJ1-5, with D tentatively TRBD1 (5 bases). Germline assignment: CDR1 DFQATT and CDR2 SNEGSKA (reference sequence). CDR3 length equals 14 residues. The V end was cut by 0 bases, the J end by 6 bases, with 12 bases between. CDR3 loop: CSAREGETSQPQHF. In nucleotides, the CDR3 is TGCAGTGCTAGAGAGGGGGAAACAAGTCAGCCCCAGCATTTT.

This CDR3 is CASSKEGTGAHEQYF. CDR3 DNA: TGTGCCAGCAGCAAAGAGGGGACAGGGGCCCACGAGCAGTACTTC. The genes are TRBV21-1 and TRBJ2-7; the table's D gene call, TRBD1, was not cross checked with the DNA. TRBV21-1 is labeled a pseudogene. There are 15 residues in the CDR3.

This clonotype was counted a few times. The V gene is TRBV20-1, the J gene TRBJ1-1, with 7 positions matching TRBD1. This CDR3 comprises 14 residues. Germline CDR1 is DFQATT and CDR2 is SNEGSKA (reference sequence). J lost 1 base, V lost 5 bases, and 7 bases had no gene match. CDR3 amino acids: CSAGRDSPNTEAFF. The CDR3 nucleotides read TGCAGTGCTGGCCGGGACAGTCCGAACACTGAAGCTTTCTTT.

This clonotype was recorded many times. This chain connects TRBV20-1 to TRBJ2-3; TRBD2 might be the D (6 bases). From germline, CDR1 is DFQATT and CDR2 SNEGSKA (reference sequence). V gave up 6 bases and J gave up 3 bases, with 10 bases separating them. This CDR3 contains 12 residues. The CDR3 loop reads CSAELATDTQYF. The CDR3 DNA reads TGCAGTGCGGAACTAGCAACAGATACGCAGTATTTT.

This clonotype was seen a handful of times. This chain uses TRBV7-2 with TRBJ1-2, with 9 bases aligning to TRBD1. Trimming cost V 0 bases and J 4 bases; bases outside gene matches: 3. Germline-derived CDR1 and CDR2 are SGHTA and FQGNSA. The length of the CDR3 is 15 residues. The CDR3 DNA sequence: TGTGCCAGCAGCTTAGCCCCGGACAGGGGCTATGGCTACACCTTC. Protein sequence: CASSLAPDRGYGYTF. The variable domain in full, completed from reference TRBV7-2 and TRBJ1-2, reads GAGVSQSPSNKVTEKGKDVELRCDPISGHTALYWYRQSLGQGLEFLIYFQGNSAPDKSGLPSDRFSAERTGGSVSTLTIQRTQQEDSAVYLCASSLAPDRGYGYTFGSGTRLTVV.

This chain connects TRBV20-1 to TRBJ2-7; D may be TRBD2 (6 bases). V lost 1 base and J 5 bases, leaving 12 bases between the germline ends. Germline CDR1 and CDR2: DFQATT and SNEGSKA (reference sequence). The CDR3 spans 13 residues. CDR3: CSARGGGTHEQYF. CDR3 nucleotides: TGCAGTGCTAGAGGAGGCGGGACCCACGAGCAGTACTTC.

The J gene is TRBJ2-7, the V gene TRBV20-1; the D is unclear. The CDR3 has 12 amino acids. Trimming took off 5 bases at V and 3 bases at J, with 11 bases between the two ends. CDR1 DFQATT and CDR2 SNEGSKA come from the germline V gene (reference sequence). This CDR3 is CSAPESGYEQYF. DNA of the CDR3: TGCAGTGCTCCAGAATCGGGCTACGAGCAGTACTTC.

This clonotype was picked up many times. The chain joins TRBV24-1 to TRBJ2-2; 8 bases are shared with TRBD2. CDR3 length equals 14 residues. CDR1 is KGHDR and CDR2 is SFDVKD in the germline V gene. Germline trimming cut 9 bases from V and 5 bases from J; bases unmatched to any gene: 7. The CDR3 nucleotides are TGTGCCACCGGAGCGGGAGTGGCAACCGGGGAGCTGTTTTTT. Translation: CATGAGVATGELFF.

The genes are TRBV20-1 and TRBJ2-1; D unclear. V was trimmed by 4 bases and J by 0 bases, leaving 7 bases between them. CDR3 size: 13 residues. Germline lookup yields CDR1 DFQATT and CDR2 SNEGSKA (reference sequence). The CDR3 DNA follows: TGCAGTGCTAAGAGCAGCTCCTACAATGAGCAGTTCTTC. The encoded protein is CSAKSSSYNEQFF.